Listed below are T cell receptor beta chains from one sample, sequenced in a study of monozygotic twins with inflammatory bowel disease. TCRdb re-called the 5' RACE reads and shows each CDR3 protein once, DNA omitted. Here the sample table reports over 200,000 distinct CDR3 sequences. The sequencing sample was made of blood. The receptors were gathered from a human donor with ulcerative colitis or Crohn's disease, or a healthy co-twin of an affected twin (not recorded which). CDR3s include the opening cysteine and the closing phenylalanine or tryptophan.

CASSNRGVSTEAFF,TRBJ1-1,14,TRBV7-9
CASSQRTGSYEQYF,TRBJ2-7,14,TRBV3-1
CASQGGYEQYF,TRBJ2-7,11,TRBV7-8
CSARELWDGQPQHF,TRBJ1-5,14,TRBV20-1
CASRMRTATYEQYF,TRBJ2-7,14,TRBV5-1
CASSILNPRDYGYTF,TRBJ1-2,15,TRBV19
CASSFSVRAQNGIDEQFF,TRBJ2-1,18,TRBV7-6
CASSLASGQGEQFF,TRBJ2-1,14,TRBV5-1
CASSQDRSGGVYNEQFF,TRBJ2-1,17,TRBV4-2
CASSQEGGGQGPRSTDTQYF,TRBJ2-3,20,TRBV4-1
CASSLERVWATTNEKLFF,TRBJ1-4,18,TRBV5-5
CASSPRTGESEKLFF,TRBJ1-4,15,TRBV18
CASRRDRENLEQYF,TRBJ2-7,14,TRBV12-3/TRBV12-4
CASSLQGPISGNTIYF,TRBJ1-3,16,TRBV7-6
CASSAQGGLAGEVQFF,TRBJ2-1,16,TRBV11-1
CASSQEWGPYEQYF,TRBJ2-7,14,TRBV4-1
CSAILASYEQYF,TRBJ2-7,12,TRBV20-1
CASSLSRESGLSPYFGYTF,TRBJ1-2,19,TRBV5-1
CASSSLTGGLYGYTF,TRBJ1-2,15,TRBV28
CASSSLQGVSDTQYF,TRBJ2-3,15,TRBV7-9
CASSWGPGVGNTEAFF,TRBJ1-1,16,TRBV5-1
CASSLGGVTQYF,TRBJ2-3,12,TRBV7-3
CASSSRLADQETQYF,TRBJ2-5,15,TRBV28
CASSLFGGDQETQYF,TRBJ2-5,15,TRBV7-6
CASSLEAVSTGELFF,TRBJ2-2,15,TRBV5-1
CSVETGSYEQYF,TRBJ2-7,12,TRBV29-1
CASSSTASYEQYF,TRBJ2-7,13,TRBV7-9
CSARDLAGGSYEQYF,TRBJ2-7,15,TRBV20-1
CASSQDLYPAGVYGYTF,TRBJ1-2,17,TRBV3-1
CASSLGYRGGETQYF,TRBJ2-5,15,TRBV5-6
CATNGRTDTQYF,TRBJ2-3,12,TRBV12-3/TRBV12-4
CASSLGEKLFF,TRBJ1-4,11,TRBV5-1
CAISESRQGTLSGANVLTF,TRBJ2-6,19,TRBV10-3
CASTQSRVRDTQYF,TRBJ2-3,14,TRBV5-1
CASSLSGTGLSNQPQHF,TRBJ1-5,17,TRBV4-1
CASSSQGGELFF,TRBJ2-2,12,TRBV5-1
CSALTGGGEKLFF,TRBJ1-4,13,TRBV20-1
CSVVLGTGSTDTQYF,TRBJ2-3,15,TRBV29-1
CASSGIRDRFDNEQFF,TRBJ2-1,16,TRBV5-1
CAISAMVGGTNEKLFF,TRBJ1-4,16,TRBV10-3
CASSSLAGGYNEQFF,TRBJ2-1,15,TRBV11-2
CASSSNFFSYEQYF,TRBJ2-7,14,TRBV5-5
CSASKGSNTEAFF,TRBJ1-1,13,TRBV20-1
CASSFRPENKETQYF,TRBJ2-5,15,TRBV12-3/TRBV12-4
CASSSGPYTGELFF,TRBJ2-2,14,TRBV6-1
CASKMRESTDTQYF,TRBJ2-3,14,TRBV5-1
CASSPRGTGRYEQYF,TRBJ2-7,15,TRBV18
CASSGGQSTGNYGYTF,TRBJ1-2,16,TRBV5-5
CSARDFQGVEQYF,TRBJ2-7,13,TRBV20-1
CASSLLGGGAGSEAFF,TRBJ1-1,16,TRBV12-3/TRBV12-4
CASSTRQGASGELFF,TRBJ2-2,15,TRBV7-2
CASSLGNQPQHF,TRBJ1-5,12,TRBV7-9
CASSPNPRTGSNSNQPQHF,TRBJ1-5,19,TRBV11-1
CASSLGAAITDTQYF,TRBJ2-3,15,TRBV5-1
CASSMRRRDTQYF,TRBJ2-3,13,TRBV19
CASRLLGPNTEAFF,TRBJ1-1,14,TRBV6-2/TRBV6-3
CASSGQGGSQPQHF,TRBJ1-5,14,TRBV2